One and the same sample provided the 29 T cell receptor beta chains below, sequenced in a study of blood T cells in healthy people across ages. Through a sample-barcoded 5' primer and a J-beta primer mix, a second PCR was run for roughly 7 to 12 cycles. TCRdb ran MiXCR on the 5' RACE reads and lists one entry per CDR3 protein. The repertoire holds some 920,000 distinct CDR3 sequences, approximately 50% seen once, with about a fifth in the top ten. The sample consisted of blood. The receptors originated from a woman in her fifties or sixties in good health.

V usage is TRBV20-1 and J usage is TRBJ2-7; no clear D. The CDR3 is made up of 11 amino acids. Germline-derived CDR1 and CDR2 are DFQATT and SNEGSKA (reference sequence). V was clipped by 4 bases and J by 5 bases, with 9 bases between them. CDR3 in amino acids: CSANLGNEQYF. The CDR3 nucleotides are TGCAGTGCTAATTTAGGGAACGAGCAGTACTTC.

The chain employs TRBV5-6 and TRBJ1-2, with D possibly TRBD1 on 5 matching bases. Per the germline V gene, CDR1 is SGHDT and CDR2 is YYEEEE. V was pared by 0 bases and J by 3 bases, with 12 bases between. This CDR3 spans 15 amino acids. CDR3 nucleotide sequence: TGTGCCAGCAGCTTGGCAGGGACGGGATACTATGGCTACACCTTC. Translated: CASSLAGTGYYGYTF.

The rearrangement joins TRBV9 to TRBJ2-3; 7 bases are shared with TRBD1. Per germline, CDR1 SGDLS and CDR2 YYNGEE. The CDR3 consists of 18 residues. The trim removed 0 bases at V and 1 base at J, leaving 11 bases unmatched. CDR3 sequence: CASSVVLRDSRRTDTQYF. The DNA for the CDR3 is TGTGCCAGCAGCGTAGTCTTGAGGGACAGCCGGCGCACAGATACGCAGTATTTT. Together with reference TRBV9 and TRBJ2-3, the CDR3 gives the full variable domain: DSGVTQTPKHLITATGQRVTLRCSPRSGDLSVYWYQQSLDQGLQFLIQYYNGEERAKGNILERFSAQQFPDLHSELNLSSLELGDSALYFCASSVVLRDSRRTDTQYFGPGTRLTVL.

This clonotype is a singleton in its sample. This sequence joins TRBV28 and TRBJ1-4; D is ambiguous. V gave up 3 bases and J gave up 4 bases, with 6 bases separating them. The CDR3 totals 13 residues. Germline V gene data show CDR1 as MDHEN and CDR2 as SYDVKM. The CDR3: CASSFLINEKLFF. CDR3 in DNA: TGTGCCAGCAGTTTCCTCATTAATGAAAAACTGTTTTTT.

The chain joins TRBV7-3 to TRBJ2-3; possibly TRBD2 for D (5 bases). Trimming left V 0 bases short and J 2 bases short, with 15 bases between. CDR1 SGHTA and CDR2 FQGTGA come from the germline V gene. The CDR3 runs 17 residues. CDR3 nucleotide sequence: TGTGCCAGCAGCTTAACGAGTCTGGCCGGGGTCACAGATACGCAGTATTTT. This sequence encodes CASSLTSLAGVTDTQYF.

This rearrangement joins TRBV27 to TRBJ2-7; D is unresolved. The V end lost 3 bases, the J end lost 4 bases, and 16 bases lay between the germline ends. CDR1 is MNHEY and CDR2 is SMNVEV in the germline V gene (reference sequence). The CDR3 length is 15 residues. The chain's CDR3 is CASSFSGGFYYEQYF. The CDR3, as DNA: TGTGCCAGCAGTTTTTCCGGTGGCTTCTATTACGAGCAGTACTTC.

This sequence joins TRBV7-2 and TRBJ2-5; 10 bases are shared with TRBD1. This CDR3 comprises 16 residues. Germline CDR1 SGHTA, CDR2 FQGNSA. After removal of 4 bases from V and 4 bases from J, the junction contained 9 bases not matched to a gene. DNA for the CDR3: TGTGCCAGCAGCTCCCACCGGGACAGGGGTCGAGAGACCCAGTACTTC. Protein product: CASSSHRDRGRETQYF.

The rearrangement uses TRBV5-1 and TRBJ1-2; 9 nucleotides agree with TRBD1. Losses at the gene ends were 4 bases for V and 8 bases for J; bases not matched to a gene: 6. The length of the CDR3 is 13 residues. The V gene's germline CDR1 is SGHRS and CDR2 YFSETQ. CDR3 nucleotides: TGCGCCAGCAGCCGGGACAGGGACGACGGCTACACCTTC. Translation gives CASSRDRDDGYTF.

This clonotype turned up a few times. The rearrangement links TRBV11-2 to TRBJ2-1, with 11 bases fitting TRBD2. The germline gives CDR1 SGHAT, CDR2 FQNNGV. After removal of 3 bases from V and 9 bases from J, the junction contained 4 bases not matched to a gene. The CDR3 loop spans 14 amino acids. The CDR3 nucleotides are TGTGCCAGCAGCTTTAGCGGGAGGGCCTTTGAGCAGTTCTTC. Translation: CASSFSGRAFEQFF.

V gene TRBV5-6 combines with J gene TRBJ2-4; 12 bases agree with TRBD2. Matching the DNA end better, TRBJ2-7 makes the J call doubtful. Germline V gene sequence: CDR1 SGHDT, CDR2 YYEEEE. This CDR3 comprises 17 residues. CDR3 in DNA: TGTGCCAGCAGCCTACGTGTCGGACTAGCGGGGATCCGCGAGCAGTACTTC. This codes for CASSLRVGLAGIREQYF.

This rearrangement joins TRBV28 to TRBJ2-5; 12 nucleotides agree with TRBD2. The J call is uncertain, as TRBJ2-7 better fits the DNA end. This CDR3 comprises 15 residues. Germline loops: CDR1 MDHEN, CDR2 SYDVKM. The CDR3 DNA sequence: TGTGCCAGCAGTCTAGCGGGAGGGAAGTTCTACGAGCAGTACTTC. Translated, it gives CASSLAGGKFYEQYF.

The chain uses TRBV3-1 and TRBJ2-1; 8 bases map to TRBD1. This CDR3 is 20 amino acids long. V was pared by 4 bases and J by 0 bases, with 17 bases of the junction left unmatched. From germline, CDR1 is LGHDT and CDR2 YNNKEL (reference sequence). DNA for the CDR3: TGTGCCAGCAGCCCCCAACCGGGGGCCCTTACAGGGGGCTCCTACAATGAGCAGTTCTTC. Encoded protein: CASSPQPGALTGGSYNEQFF.

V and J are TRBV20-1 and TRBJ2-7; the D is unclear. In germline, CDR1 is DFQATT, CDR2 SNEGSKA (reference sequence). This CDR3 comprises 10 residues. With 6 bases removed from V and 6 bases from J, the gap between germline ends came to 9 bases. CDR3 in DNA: TGCAGTGCCGGGTCGGCCGAGCAGTACTTC. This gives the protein CSAGSAEQYF.

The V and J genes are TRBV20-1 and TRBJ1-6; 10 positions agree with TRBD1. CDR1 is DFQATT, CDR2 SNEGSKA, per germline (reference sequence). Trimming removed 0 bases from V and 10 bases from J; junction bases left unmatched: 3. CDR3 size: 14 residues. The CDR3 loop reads CSARETGGGSPLHF. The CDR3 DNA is TGCAGTGCTAGAGAGACAGGGGGCGGCTCACCCCTCCACTTT.

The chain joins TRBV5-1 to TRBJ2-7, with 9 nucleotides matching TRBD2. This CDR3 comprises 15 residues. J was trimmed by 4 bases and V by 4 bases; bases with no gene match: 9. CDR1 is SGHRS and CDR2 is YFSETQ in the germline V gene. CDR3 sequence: CASSPGVAGDYEQYF. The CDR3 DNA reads TGCGCCAGCAGCCCCGGGGTAGCGGGAGATTACGAGCAGTACTTC.

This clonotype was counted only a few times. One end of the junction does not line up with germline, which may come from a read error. The DNA of the CDR3 is TGCACCAGCAGCCAAGATGGAAACACCTACGAGCAGTACTTC. The encoded protein is CTSSQDGNTYEQYF. The J gene is TRBJ2-7, the V gene TRBV4-3; D uncertain. CDR3 length equals 14 residues. Germline V gives CDR1 LGHNA, CDR2 YSLEER.

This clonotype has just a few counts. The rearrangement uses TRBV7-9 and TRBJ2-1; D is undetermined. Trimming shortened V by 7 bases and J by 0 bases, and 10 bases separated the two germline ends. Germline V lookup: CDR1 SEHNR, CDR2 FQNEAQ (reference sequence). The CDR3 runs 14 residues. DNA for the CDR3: TGTGCCAGCACTCCGGGTAGCTCCTACAATGAGCAGTTCTTC. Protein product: CASTPGSSYNEQFF.

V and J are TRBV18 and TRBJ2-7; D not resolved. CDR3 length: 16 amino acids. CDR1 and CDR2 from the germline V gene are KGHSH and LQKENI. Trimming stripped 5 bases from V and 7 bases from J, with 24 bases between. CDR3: CASSRIPRGQAREQYF. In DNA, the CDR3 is TGTGCCAGCTCAAGGATTCCACGAGGCCAGGCAAGGGAGCAGTACTTC.

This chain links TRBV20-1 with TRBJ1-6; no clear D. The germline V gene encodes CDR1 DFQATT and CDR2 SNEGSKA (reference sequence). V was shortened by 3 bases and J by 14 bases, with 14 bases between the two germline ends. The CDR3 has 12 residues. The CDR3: CSASPDRRALHF. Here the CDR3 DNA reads TGCAGTGCTAGCCCCGACCGACGGGCCCTCCACTTT.

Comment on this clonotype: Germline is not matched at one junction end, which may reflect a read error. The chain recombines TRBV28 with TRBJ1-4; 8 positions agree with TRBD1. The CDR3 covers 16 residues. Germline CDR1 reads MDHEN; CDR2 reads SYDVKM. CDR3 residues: CASSFPGGRSNEKLFF. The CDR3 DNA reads TGTGCCAGCAGTTTCCCAGGGGGCCGGTCTAACGAAAAACTGTTTTTT.

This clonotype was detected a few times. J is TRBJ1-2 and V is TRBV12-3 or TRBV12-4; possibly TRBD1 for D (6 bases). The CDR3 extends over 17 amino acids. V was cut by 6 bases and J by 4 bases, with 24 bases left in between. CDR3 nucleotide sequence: TGTGCCAGCAGACTTGGGGACATAGGAGGTATCGGCTATGGCTACACCTTC. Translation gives CASRLGDIGGIGYGYTF.

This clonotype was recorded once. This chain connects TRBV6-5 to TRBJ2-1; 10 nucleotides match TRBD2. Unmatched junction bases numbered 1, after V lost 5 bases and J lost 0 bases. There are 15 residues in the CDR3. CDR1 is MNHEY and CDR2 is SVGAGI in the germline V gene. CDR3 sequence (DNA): TGTGCCAGCAGTGGACTAGCGGCCTCCTACAATGAGCAGTTCTTC. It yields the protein CASSGLAASYNEQFF.

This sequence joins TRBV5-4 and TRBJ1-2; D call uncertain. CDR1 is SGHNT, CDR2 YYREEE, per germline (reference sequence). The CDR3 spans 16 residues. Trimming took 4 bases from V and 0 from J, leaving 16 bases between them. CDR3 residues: CASSPWSYGANYGYTF. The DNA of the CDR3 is TGTGCCAGCAGCCCGTGGAGTTACGGAGCTAACTATGGCTACACCTTC.

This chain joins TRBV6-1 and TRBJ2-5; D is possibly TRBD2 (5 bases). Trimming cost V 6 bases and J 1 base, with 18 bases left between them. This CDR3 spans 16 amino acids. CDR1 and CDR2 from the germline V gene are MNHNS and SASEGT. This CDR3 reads CASRDRPTTLQETQYF. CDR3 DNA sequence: TGTGCCAGCAGAGATAGGCCGACTACCCTCCAAGAGACCCAGTACTTC.

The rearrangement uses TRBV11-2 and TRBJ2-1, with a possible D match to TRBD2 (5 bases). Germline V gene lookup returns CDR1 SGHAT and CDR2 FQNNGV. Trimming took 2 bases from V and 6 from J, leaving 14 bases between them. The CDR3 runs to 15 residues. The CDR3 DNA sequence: TGTGCCAGCAGCTTAATCCCCGGGAAAGGCAATGAGCAGTTCTTC. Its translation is CASSLIPGKGNEQFF. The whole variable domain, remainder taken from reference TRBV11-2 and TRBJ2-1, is EAGVAQSPRYKIIEKRQSVAFWCNPISGHATLYWYQQILGQGPKLLIQFQNNGVVDDSQLPKDRFSAERLKGVDSTLKIQPAKLEDSAVYLCASSLIPGKGNEQFFGPGTRLTVL.

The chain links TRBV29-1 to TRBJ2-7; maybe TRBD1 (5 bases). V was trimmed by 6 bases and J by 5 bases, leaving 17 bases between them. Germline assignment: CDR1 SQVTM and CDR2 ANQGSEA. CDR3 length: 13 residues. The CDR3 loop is CSVRTSGWDEQYF. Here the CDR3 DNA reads TGCAGCGTGCGAACGTCAGGGTGGGACGAGCAGTACTTC.

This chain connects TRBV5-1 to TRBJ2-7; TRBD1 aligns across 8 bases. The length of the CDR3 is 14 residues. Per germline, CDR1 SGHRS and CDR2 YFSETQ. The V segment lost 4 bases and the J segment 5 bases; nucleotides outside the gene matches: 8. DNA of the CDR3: TGCGCCAGCAGCAGGGGACAGGCGATAGACGAGCAGTACTTC. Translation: CASSRGQAIDEQYF.

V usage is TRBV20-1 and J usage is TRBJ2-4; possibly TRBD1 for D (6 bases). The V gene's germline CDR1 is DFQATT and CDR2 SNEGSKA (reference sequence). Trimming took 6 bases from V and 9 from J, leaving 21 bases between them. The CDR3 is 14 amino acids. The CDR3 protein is CSATPGATGLIQYF. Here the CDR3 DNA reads TGCAGTGCCACGCCAGGGGCCACGGGTCTCATTCAGTACTTC.

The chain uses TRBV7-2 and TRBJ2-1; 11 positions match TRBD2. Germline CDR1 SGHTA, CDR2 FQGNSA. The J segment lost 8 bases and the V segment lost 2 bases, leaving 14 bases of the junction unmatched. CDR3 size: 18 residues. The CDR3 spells CASSLKGVSGRAVHEQFF. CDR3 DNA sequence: TGTGCCAGCAGCTTAAAGGGGGTTAGCGGGAGGGCAGTCCATGAGCAGTTCTTC.